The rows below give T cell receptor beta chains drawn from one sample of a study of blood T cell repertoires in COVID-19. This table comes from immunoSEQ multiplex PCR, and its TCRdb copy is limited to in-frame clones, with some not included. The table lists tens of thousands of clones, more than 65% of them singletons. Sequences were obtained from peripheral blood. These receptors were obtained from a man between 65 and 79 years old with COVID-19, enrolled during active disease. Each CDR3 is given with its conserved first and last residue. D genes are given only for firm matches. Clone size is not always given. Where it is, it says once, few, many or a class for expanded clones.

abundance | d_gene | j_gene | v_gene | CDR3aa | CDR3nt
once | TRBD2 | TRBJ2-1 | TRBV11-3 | CASSPGLAVDNEQFF | TGTGCCAGCAGCCCGGGACTAGCGGTCGACAATGAGCAGTTCTTC
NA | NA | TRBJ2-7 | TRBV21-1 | CASSKDPGQGPYEQYF | TGTGCCAGCAGCAAAGACCCGGGCCAGGGGCCCTACGAGCAGTACTTC
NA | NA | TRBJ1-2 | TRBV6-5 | CASSTGNTNYGYTF | TGTGCCAGCAGTACAGGAAATACTAACTATGGCTACACCTTC
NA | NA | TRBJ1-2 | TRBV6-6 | CASRLNIGYTF | TGTGCCAGCAGGCTCAACATTGGCTACACCTTC
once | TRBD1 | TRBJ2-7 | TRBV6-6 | CASRPQGASHEQYF | TGTGCCAGCAGACCCCAGGGGGCGAGTCACGAGCAGTACTTC
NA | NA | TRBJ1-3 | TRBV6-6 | CASSPVGSGNTIYF | TGTGCCAGCAGCCCCGTCGGCTCTGGAAACACCATATATTTT
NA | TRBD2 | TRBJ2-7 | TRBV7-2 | CASSLRTSGYEQYF | TGTGCCAGCAGCTTAAGGACTAGCGGCTACGAGCAGTACTTC
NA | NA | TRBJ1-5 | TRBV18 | CASSPRQGNQPQHF | TGTGCCAGCTCACCACGGCAGGGTAATCAGCCCCAGCATTTT
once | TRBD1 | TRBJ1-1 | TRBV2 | CASSKQGMGTEAFF | TGTGCCAGCAGTAAACAGGGGATGGGCACTGAAGCTTTCTTT
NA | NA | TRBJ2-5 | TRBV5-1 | CASSQTGQETQYF | TGCGCCAGCAGCCAGACGGGTCAAGAGACCCAGTACTTC
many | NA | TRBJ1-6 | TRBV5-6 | CASSSGTYASSYNSPLHF | TGTGCCAGCAGCTCCGGGACTTACGCGAGCTCCTATAATTCACCCCTCCACTTT
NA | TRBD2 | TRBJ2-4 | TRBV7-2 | CASSLSGASGGENIQYF | TGTGCCAGCAGCTTAAGTGGGGCTAGCGGGGGCGAAAACATTCAGTACTTC
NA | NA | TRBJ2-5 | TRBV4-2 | CASSQGTTETQYF | TGTGCCAGCAGCCAAGGGACAACGGAGACCCAGTACTTC
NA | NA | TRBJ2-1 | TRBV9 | CASSVSRSAENNEQFF | TGTGCCAGCAGCGTAAGTAGATCGGCGGAAAACAATGAGCAGTTCTTC
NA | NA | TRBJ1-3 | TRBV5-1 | CASRQTTGTPGNTIYF | TGCGCCAGCAGGCAGACGACCGGGACACCTGGAAACACCATATATTTT
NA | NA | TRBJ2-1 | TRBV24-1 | CATSDPSGTGQFF | TGTGCCACCAGTGACCCAAGCGGGACAGGGCAGTTCTTC
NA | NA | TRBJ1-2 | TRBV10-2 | CASTREGSYTF | TGCGCCAGCACCCGGGAGGGGAGCTACACCTTC
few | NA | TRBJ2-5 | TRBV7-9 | CASSHPERGQETQYF | TGTGCCAGCAGCCACCCTGAAAGGGGACAAGAGACCCAGTACTTC
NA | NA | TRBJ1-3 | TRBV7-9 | CASSLVRYGNTIYF | TGTGCCAGCAGCCTTGTCCGTTATGGAAACACCATATATTTT
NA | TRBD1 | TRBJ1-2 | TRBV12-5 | CASGVGDRPSNYGYTF | TGTGCTAGTGGTGTCGGGGACAGACCATCTAACTATGGCTACACCTTC
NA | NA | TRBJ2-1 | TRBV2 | CASSYRLRNEQFF | TGTGCCAGCAGTTACAGGCTACGAAATGAGCAGTTCTTC
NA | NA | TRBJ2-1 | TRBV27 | CASSAIDRGNSYNEQFF | TGTGCCAGCAGCGCGATAGACAGAGGTAACTCCTACAATGAGCAGTTCTTC
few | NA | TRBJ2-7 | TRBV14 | CASSQDGFVGRATYPYEQYF | TGTGCCAGCAGCCAAGATGGTTTTGTCGGGCGGGCTACCTACCCCTACGAGCAGTACTTC
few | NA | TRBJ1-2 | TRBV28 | CASMGGYGYTF | TGTGCCAGCATGGGAGGATATGGCTACACCTTC
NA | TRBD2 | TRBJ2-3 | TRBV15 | CATSLGLAGDTQYF | TGTGCCACCAGCCTAGGACTAGCGGGGGATACGCAGTATTTT
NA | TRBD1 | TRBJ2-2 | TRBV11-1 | CASSQGQGRTGELFF | TGTGCCAGCAGCCAAGGACAGGGGAGGACCGGGGAGCTGTTTTTT
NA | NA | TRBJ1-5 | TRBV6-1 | CASSEVQGNQPQHF | TGTGCCAGCAGTGAGGTTCAGGGCAATCAGCCCCAGCATTTT
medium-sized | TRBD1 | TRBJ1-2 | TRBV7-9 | CASSLAGTEDGYTF | TGTGCCAGCAGCTTAGCTGGGACAGAGGATGGCTACACCTTC
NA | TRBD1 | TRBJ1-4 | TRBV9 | CASSVAQGARNEKLFF | TGTGCCAGCAGCGTAGCACAGGGGGCGCGCAACGAAAAACTGTTTTTT
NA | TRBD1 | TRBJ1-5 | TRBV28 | CATGQGQISNQPQHF | TGTGCCACGGGACAGGGCCAAATAAGCAATCAGCCCCAGCATTTT
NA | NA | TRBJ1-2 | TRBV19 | CASSIAGQRYGYTF | TGTGCCAGTAGTATCGCTGGTCAGAGGTATGGCTACACCTTC
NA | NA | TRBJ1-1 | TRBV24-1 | CATSDYTNTEAFF | TGTGCCACCAGTGATTACACGAACACTGAAGCTTTCTTT
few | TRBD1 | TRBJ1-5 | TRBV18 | CASSPQGVGNQPQHF | TGTGCCAGCTCGCCGCAGGGGGTGGGCAATCAGCCCCAGCATTTT
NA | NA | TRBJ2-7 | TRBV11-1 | CASSFEGSSYEQYF | TGTGCCAGCAGCTTTGAGGGCAGCTCCTACGAGCAGTACTTC
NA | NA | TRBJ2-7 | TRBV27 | CASSLSGAHEQYF | TGTGCCAGCAGTTTATCGGGGGCCCACGAGCAGTACTTC
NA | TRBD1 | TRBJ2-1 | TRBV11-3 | CASSSRQGSYNEQFF | TGTGCCAGCAGCTCGCGACAGGGTTCCTACAATGAGCAGTTCTTC
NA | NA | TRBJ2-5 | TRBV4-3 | CASSQEQAIQETQYF | TGCGCCAGCAGCCAAGAACAGGCGATTCAAGAGACCCAGTACTTC
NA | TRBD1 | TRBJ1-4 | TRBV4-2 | CASSQADAQGEKLFF | TGTGCCAGCAGCCAAGCGGATGCACAGGGGGAAAAACTGTTTTTT
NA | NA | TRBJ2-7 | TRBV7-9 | CASRDDFHEQYF | TGTGCCAGCAGAGACGACTTCCACGAGCAGTACTTC
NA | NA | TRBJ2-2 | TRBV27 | CASRVRFSTIDGELFF | TGTGCCAGCCGGGTTAGGTTTTCCACAATCGACGGGGAGCTGTTTTTT
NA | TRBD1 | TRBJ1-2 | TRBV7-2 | CASSLALGTAAYGYTF | TGTGCCAGCAGCTTAGCTCTGGGGACAGCAGCCTATGGCTACACCTTC
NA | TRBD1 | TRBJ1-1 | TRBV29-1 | CSVRTGLNTEAFF | TGCAGCGTGCGGACAGGGCTGAACACTGAAGCTTTCTTT
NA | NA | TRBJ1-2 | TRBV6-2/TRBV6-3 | CASRQGGADGYTF | TGTGCCAGCCGCCAAGGGGGGGCCGATGGCTACACCTTC
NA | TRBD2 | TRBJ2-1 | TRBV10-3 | CAISSRGEGAYNEQFF | TGTGCCATCAGTTCTAGAGGGGAGGGTGCCTACAATGAGCAGTTCTTC
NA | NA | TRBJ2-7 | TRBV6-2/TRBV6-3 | CASSSGLHYEQYF | TGTGCCAGCAGTTCTGGACTTCACTACGAGCAGTACTTC
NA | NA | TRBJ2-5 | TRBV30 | CASTLGGKVETQYF | TGTGCCTCAACTCTGGGGGGTAAAGTGGAGACCCAGTACTTC
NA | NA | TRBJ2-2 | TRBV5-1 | CASSLEVAAAGELFF | TGCGCCAGCAGCTTGGAAGTAGCGGCGGCCGGGGAGCTGTTTTTT
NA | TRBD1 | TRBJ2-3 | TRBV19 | CASRRQDRTSTDTQYF | TGTGCCAGTAGGCGCCAGGACAGGACTAGCACAGATACGCAGTATTTT
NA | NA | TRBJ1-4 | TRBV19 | CASSKTPGMIEEKLFF | TGTGCCAGTAGTAAGACCCCGGGGATGATTGAGGAAAAACTGTTTTTT
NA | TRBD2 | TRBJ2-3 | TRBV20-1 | CSASTSGQTTDTQYF | TGCAGTGCTAGTACTAGCGGGCAAACCACAGATACGCAGTATTTT
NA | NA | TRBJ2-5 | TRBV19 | CASSMQGPETQYF | TGTGCCAGTAGTATGCAGGGGCCAGAGACCCAGTACTTC
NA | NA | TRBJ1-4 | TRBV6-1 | CASSDPGVKLFF | TGTGCCAGCAGTGACCCAGGGGTAAAACTGTTTTTT
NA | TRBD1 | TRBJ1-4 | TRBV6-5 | CASIPGQGEEKLFF | TGTGCCAGCATCCCCGGACAGGGGGAAGAAAAACTGTTTTTT
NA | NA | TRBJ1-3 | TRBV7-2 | CASSLDSRNTIYF | TGTGCCAGCAGCTTGGACAGTAGAAACACCATATATTTT
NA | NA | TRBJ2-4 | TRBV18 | CASSPSQGFAKNIQYF | TGTGCCAGCTCACCATCCCAGGGGTTTGCCAAAAACATTCAGTACTTC
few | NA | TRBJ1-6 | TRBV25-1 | CASSEGGVRSPLHF | TGTGCCAGCAGTGAGGGGGGAGTACGGTCACCCCTCCACTTT
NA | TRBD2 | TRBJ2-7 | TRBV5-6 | CASSDGTSGRFYEQYF | TGTGCCAGCAGCGACGGGACTAGCGGGAGGTTCTACGAGCAGTACTTC
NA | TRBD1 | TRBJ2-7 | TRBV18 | CASSPGLGTGLPYEQYF | TGTGCCAGCTCACCCGGCCTCGGGACAGGCCTACCTTACGAGCAGTACTTC
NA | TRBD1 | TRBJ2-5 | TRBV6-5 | CASSLGTGGQETQYF | TGTGCCAGCAGCCTTGGGACAGGGGGTCAAGAGACCCAGTACTTC